This TCR beta chain was observed in a study of regulatory T cells in long-lasting Graves disease. Whole-study findings and limits: In persistent patients, shared public clonotypes (more than 2,500) outnumbered those in new patients (nearly 1,000). Favoring TRBV28, TRBJ1-2 and TRBJ2-5 was a feature seen in persistent disease.

V gave up 2 bases and J gave up 7 bases, with 5 bases separating them. The CDR3 runs to 12 residues. Germline lookup yields CDR1 SGHTA and CDR2 FQGTGA. Time point of the sample: newly diagnosed GD, antithyroid drugs for less than 3 months. Extracted RNA from PBMCs served as the source of the TCR library. The sample holds many counts of this clonotype. What it binds is unknown. Library construction for TCR beta used iRepertoire HTBI primers and Arm-PCR of CDR3 regions. TCRdb called the multiplex PCR reads again in MiXCR, with one record for every CDR3 protein. This sample yields about 450,000 distinct CDR3 sequences, of which around 15% are seen a single time; around 11% belongs to the top ten. This sample was shared with a second study, whose subject was T cells in Graves' hyperthyroidism and ophthalmopathy.

The receptor's source is a woman younger than 45 with Graves disease. This sequence joins TRBV7-3 and TRBJ2-2; D gene uncertain. The input for sequencing was peripheral blood mononuclear cells (PBMCs), taken at new diagnosis, from a patient treated with antithyroid drugs. The CDR3 protein is CASSLYDGELFF. CDR3 nucleotides: TGTGCCAGCAGCTTATACGACGGGGAGCTGTTTTTT.